This T cell receptor (beta chain) is drawn from a study of T cell responses to AZD1222 COVID-19 vaccine. Study-wide findings and caveats: Mostly white British, mostly female donors; authors suggested clonal diversity may be underestimated.

In this sample, this clone turned up once. Antigen unknown. The CDR3 consists of 18 residues. V lost 2 bases and J 3 bases, leaving 22 bases between the germline ends. Sequencing was performed with immunoSEQ multiplex PCR; in TCRdb, only in-frame clones are kept and a portion is missing. The sample has around 76,000 clones, about 83% seen once. The source is an adult in good health. Sequenced material: peripheral blood, taken on day 0 of AZD1222 vaccination. This chain connects TRBV23-1 to TRBJ1-2; D not resolved. Being an ORF, TRBV23-1 has a function that is uncertain. CDR3: CASSQTPSGKPSYYGYTF. CDR3 bases: TGCGCCAGCAGTCAAACTCCCTCGGGCAAGCCGAGTTACTATGGCTACACCTTC.